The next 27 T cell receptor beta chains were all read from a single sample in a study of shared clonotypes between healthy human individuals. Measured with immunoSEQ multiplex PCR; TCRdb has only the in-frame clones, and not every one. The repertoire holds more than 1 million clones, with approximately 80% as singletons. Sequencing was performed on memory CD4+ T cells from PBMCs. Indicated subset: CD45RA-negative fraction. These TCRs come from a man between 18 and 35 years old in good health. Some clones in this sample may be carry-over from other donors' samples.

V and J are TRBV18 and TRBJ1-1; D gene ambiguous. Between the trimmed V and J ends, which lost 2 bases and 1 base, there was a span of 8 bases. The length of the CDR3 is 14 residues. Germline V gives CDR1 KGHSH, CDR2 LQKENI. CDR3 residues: CASSPIGQNTEAFF. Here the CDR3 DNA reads TGTGCCAGCTCACCAATAGGGCAGAACACTGAAGCTTTCTTT.

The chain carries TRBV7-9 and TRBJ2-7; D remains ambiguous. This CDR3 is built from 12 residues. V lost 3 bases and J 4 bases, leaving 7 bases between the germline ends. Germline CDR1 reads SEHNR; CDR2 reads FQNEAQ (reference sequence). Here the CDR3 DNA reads TGTGCCAGCAGCTTTGGTAATTACGAGCAGTACTTC. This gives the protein CASSFGNYEQYF.

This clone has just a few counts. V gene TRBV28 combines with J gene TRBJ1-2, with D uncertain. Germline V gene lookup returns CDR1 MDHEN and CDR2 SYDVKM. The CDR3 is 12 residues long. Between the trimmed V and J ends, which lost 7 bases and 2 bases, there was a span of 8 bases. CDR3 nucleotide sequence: TGTGCCAGCACCCTCCCCAACTATGGCTACACCTTC. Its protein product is CASTLPNYGYTF.

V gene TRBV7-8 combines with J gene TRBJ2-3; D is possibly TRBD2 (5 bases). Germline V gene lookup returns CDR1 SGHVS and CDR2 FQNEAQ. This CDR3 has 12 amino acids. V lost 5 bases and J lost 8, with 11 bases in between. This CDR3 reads CASSIPRGTQYF. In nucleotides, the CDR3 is TGTGCCAGCAGCATTCCTCGGGGTACGCAGTATTTT.

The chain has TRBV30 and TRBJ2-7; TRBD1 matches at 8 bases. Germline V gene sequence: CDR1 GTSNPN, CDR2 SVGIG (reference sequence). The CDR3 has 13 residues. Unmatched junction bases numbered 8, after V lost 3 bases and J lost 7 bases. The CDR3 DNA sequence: TGTGCCTGGAGCCCGGACAGGGCTAGAGAGCAGTACTTC. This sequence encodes CAWSPDRAREQYF.

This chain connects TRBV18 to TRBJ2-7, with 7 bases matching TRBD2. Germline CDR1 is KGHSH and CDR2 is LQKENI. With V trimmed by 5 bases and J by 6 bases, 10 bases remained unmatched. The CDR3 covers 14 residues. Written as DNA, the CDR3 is TGTGCCAGCTCAACGGCTAGCGGTGATTTCGAGCAGTACTTC. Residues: CASSTASGDFEQYF.

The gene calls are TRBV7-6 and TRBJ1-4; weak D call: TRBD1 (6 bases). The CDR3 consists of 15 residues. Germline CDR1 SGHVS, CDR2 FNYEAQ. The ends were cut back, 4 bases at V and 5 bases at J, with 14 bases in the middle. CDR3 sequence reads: CASSSRGTPNEKLFF. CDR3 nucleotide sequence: TGTGCCAGCAGCTCGAGGGGGACACCGAATGAAAAACTGTTTTTT.

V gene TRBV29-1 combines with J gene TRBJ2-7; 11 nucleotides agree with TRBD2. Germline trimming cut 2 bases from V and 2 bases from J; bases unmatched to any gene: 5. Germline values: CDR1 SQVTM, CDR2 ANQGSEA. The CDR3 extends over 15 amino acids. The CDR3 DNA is TGCAGCGTTGAATGGTCTAGCGGGAGGACCTACGAGCAGTACTTC. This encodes CSVEWSSGRTYEQYF.

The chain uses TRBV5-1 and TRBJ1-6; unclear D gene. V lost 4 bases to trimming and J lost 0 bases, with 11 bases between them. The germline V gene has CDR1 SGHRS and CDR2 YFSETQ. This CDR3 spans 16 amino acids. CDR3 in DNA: TGCGCCAGCAGCAGAAGAGAGAGCTCCTATAATTCACCCCTCCACTTT. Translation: CASSRRESSYNSPLHF.

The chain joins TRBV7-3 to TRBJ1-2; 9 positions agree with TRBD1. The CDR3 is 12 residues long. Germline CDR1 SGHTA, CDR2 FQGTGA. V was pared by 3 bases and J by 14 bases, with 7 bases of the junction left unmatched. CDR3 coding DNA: TGTGCCAGCAGCTTCGAGGACAGGGGCCTTACCTTC. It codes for CASSFEDRGLTF.

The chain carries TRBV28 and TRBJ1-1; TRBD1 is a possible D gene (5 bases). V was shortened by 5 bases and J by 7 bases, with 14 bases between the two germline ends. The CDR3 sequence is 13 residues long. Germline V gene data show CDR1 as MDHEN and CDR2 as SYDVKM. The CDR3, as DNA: TGTGCCAGCAGTCCGGTCGACAGCCTTGAAGCTTTCTTT. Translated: CASSPVDSLEAFF.

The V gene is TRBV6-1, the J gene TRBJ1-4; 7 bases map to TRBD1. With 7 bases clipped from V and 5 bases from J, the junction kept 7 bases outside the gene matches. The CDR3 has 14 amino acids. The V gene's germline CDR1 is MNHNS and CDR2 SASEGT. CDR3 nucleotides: TGTGCCAGCAAAATCGGGACAGAGAATGAAAAACTGTTTTTT. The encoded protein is CASKIGTENEKLFF.

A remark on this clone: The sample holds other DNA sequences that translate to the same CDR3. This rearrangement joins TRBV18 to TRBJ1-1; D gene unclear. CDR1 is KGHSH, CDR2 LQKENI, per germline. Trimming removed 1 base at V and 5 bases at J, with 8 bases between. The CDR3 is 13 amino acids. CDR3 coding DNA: TGTGCCAGCTCACCACGGTCAGATACTGAAGCTTTCTTT. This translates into CASSPRSDTEAFF.

The CDR3 reads CASSLGIAGGGQETQYF. The CDR3 coding sequence is TGTGCCAGCAGCTTAGGGATAGCGGGAGGAGGGCAAGAGACCCAGTACTTC. The V and J genes are TRBV7-6 and TRBJ2-5; TRBD2 matches at 10 bases. This CDR3 has 17 residues. V lost 1 base, J lost 2 bases, and 7 bases stayed unmatched. Germline loops: CDR1 SGHVS, CDR2 FNYEAQ.

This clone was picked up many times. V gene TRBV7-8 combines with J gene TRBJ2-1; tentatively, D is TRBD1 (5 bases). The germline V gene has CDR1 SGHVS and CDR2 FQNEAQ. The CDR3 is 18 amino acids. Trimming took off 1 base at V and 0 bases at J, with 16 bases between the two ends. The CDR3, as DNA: TGTGCCAGCAGCTTAGAGGGGCAGAAGGCGAGCTCCTACAATGAGCAGTTCTTC. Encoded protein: CASSLEGQKASSYNEQFF. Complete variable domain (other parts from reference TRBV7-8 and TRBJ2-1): GAGVSQSPRYKVAKRGQDVALRCDPISGHVSLFWYQQALGQGPEFLTYFQNEAQLDKSGLPSDRFFAERPEGSVSTLKIQRTQQEDSAVYLCASSLEGQKASSYNEQFFGPGTRLTVL.

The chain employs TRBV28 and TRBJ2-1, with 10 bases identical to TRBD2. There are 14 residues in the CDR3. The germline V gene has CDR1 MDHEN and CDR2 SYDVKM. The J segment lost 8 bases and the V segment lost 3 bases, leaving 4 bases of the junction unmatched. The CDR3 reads CASSFSSGGDEQFF. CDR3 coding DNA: TGTGCCAGCAGTTTTTCTAGCGGGGGTGATGAGCAGTTCTTC. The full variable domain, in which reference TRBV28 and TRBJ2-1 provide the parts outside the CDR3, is DVKVTQSSRYLVKRTGEKVFLECVQDMDHENMFWYRQDPGLGLRLIYFSYDVKMKEKGDIPEGYSVSREKKERFSLILESASTNQTSMYLCASSFSSGGDEQFFGPGTRLTVL.

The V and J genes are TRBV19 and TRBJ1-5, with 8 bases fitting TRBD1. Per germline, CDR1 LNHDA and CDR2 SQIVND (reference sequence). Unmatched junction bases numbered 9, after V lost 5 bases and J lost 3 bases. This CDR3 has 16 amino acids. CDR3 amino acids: CASSLGQGLFNQPQHF. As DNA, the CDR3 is TGTGCCAGTAGTCTCGGACAGGGACTGTTCAATCAGCCCCAGCATTTT.

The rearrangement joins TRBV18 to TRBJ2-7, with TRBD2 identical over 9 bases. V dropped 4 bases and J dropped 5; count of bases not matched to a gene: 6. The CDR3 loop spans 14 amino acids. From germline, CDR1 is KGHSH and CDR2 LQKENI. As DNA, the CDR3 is TGTGCCAGCTCACTTCTAGCGGGAAACGACGAGCAGTACTTC. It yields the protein CASSLLAGNDEQYF.

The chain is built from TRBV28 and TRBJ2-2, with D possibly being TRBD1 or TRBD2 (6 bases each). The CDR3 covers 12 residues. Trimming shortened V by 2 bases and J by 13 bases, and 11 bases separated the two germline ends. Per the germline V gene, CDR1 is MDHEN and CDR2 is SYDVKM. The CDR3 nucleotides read TGTGCCAGCAGTTTAGGGGGGCTTAGGCTGTTTTTT. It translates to CASSLGGLRLFF.

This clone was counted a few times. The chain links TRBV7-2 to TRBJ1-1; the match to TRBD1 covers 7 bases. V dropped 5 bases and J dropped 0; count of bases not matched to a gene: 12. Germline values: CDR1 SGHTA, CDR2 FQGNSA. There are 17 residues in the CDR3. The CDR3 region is CASSRTGVRGMNTEAFF. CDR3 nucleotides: TGTGCCAGCAGCCGTACAGGGGTAAGGGGGATGAACACTGAAGCTTTCTTT.

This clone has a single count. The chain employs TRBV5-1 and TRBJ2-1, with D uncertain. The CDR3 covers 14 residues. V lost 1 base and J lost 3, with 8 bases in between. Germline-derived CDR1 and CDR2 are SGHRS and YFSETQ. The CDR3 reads CASSLRGDYNEQFF. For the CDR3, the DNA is TGCGCCAGCAGCTTGCGTGGCGACTACAATGAGCAGTTCTTC.

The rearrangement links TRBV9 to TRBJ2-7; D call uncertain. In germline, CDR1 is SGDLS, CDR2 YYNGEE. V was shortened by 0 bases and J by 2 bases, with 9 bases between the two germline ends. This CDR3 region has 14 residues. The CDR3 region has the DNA TGTGCCAGCAGCGTAGCTGTGGGTGCCTACGAGCAGTACTTC. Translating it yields CASSVAVGAYEQYF.

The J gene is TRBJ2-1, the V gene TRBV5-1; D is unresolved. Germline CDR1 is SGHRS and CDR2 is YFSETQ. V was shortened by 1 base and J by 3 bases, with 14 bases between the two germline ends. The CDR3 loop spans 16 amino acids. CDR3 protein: CASSLSASSYYNEQFF. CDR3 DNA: TGCGCCAGCAGCTTGTCAGCGTCCTCCTACTACAATGAGCAGTTCTTC.

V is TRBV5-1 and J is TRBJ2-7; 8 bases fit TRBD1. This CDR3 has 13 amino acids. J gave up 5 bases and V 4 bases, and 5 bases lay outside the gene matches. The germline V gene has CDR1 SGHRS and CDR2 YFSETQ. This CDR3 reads CASSLDRAHEQYF. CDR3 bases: TGCGCCAGCAGCCTGGACAGGGCCCACGAGCAGTACTTC.

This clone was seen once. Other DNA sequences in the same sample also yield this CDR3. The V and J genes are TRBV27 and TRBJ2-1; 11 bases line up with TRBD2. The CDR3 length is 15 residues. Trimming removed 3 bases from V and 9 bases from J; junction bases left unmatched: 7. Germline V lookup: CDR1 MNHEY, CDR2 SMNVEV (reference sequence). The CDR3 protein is CASSFGTSGLREQFF. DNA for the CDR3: TGTGCCAGCAGTTTCGGGACTAGCGGCTTGCGTGAGCAGTTCTTC.

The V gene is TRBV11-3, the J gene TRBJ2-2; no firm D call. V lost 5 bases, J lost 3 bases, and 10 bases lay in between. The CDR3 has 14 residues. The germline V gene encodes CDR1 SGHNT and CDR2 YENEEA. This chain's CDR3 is CASSPRADTGELFF. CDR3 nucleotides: TGTGCCAGCAGCCCCCGGGCAGACACCGGGGAGCTGTTTTTT.

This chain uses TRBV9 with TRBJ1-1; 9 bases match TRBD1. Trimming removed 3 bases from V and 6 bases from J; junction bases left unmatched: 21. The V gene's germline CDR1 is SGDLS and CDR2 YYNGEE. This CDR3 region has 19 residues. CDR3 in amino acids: CASSAHSPGTGKIMAEAFF. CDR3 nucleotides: TGTGCCAGCAGCGCACATTCCCCCGGGACAGGGAAAATTATGGCTGAAGCTTTCTTT. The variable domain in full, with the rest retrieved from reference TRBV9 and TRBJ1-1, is DSGVTQTPKHLITATGQRVTLRCSPRSGDLSVYWYQQSLDQGLQFLIQYYNGEERAKGNILERFSAQQFPDLHSELNLSSLELGDSALYFCASSAHSPGTGKIMAEAFFGQGTRLTVV.